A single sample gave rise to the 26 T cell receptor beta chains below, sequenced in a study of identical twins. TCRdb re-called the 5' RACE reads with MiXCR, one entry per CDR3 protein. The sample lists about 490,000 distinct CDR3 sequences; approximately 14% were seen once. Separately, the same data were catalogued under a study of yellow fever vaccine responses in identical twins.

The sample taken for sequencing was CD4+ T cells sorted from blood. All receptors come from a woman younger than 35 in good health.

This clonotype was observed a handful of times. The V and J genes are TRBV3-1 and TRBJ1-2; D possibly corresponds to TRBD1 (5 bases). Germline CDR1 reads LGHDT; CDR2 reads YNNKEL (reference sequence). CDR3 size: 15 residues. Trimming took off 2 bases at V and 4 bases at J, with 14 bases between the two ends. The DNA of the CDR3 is TGTGCCAGCAGCCAACTTCAGGGAGAGGTCTATGGCTACACCTTC. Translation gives CASSQLQGEVYGYTF.

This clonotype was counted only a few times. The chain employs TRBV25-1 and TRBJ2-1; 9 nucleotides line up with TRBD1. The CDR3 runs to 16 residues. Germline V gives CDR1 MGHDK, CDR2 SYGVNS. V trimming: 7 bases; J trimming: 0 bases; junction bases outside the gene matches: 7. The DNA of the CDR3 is TGTGCCAGCACGGACAGGGGATTGAGCTCCTACAATGAGCAGTTCTTC. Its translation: CASTDRGLSSYNEQFF.

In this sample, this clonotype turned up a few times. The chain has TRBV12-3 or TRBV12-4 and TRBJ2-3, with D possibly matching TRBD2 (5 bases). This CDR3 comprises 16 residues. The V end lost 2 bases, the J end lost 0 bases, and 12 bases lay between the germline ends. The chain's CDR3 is CASSLISGKSTDTQYF. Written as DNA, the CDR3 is TGTGCCAGCAGTTTAATTTCGGGAAAGAGCACAGATACGCAGTATTTT.

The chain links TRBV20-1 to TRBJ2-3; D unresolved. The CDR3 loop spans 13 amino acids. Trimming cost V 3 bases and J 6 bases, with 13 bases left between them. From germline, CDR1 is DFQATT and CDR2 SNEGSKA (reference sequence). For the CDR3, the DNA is TGCAGTGCTAGCTTGCTCGGTAGGGATACGCAGTATTTT. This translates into CSASLLGRDTQYF.

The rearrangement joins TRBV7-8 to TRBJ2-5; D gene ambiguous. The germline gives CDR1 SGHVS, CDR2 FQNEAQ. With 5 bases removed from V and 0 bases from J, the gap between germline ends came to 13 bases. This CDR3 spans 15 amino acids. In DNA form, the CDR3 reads TGTGCCAGCAGCCCATTAAGGGCTTACCAAGAGACCCAGTACTTC. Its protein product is CASSPLRAYQETQYF.

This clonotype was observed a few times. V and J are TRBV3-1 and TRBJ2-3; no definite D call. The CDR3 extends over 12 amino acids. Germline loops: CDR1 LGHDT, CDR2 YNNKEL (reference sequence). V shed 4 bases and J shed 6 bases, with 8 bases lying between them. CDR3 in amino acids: CASSPRSDTQYF. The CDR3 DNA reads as TGTGCCAGCAGCCCAAGATCCGATACGCAGTATTTT.

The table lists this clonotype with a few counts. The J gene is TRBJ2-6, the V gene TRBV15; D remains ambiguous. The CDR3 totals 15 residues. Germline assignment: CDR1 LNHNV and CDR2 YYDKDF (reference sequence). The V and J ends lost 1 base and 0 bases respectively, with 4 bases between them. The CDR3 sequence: CATSRGTSGANVLTF. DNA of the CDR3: TGTGCCACCAGCAGAGGTACCTCTGGGGCCAACGTCCTGACTTTC. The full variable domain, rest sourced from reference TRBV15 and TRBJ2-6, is DAMVIQNPRYQVTQFGKPVTLSCSQTLNHNVMYWYQQKSSQAPKLLFHYYDKDFNNEADTPDNFQSRRPNTSFCFLDIRSPGLGDTAMYLCATSRGTSGANVLTFGAGSRLTVL.

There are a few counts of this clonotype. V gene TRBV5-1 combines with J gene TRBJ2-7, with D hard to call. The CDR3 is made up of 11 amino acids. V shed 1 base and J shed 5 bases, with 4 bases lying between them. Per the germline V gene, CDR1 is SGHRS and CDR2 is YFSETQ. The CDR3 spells CASSLPHEQYV. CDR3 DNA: TGCGCCAGCAGCTTGCCCCACGAGCAGTACGTC.

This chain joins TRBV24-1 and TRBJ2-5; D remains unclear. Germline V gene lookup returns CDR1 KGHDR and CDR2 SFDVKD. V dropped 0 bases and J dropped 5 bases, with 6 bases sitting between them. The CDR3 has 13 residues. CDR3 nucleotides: TGTGCCACCAGTGATTTGAGTTTTGAGACCCAGTACTTC. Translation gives CATSDLSFETQYF.

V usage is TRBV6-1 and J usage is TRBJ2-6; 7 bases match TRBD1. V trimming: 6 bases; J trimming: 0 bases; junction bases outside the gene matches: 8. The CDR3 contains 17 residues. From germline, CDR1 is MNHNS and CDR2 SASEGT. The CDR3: CASSRQTGPSGANVLTF. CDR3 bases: TGTGCCAGCAGCCGGCAGACAGGGCCCTCTGGGGCCAACGTCCTGACTTTC.

CDR3 nucleotides: TGTGCCAGCTCATTCCGGGACACCGCCTTGTCTGGAAACACCATATATTTT. Amino acids: CASSFRDTALSGNTIYF. This chain joins TRBV18 and TRBJ1-3, with D maybe TRBD1 (6 bases). The CDR3 length is 17 residues. V was pared by 5 bases and J by 1 base, with 18 bases between. CDR1 is KGHSH and CDR2 is LQKENI in the germline V gene.

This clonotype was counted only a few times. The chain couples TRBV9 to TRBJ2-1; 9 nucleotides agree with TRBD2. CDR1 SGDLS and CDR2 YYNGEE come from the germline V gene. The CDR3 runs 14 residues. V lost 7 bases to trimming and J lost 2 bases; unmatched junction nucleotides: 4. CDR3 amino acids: CASAPSGAYNEQFF. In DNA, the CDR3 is TGTGCCAGCGCTCCTAGCGGGGCCTACAATGAGCAGTTCTTC.

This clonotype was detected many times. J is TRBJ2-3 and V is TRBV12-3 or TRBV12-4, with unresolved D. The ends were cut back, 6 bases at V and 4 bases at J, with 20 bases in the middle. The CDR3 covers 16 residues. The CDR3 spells CASRPPGLHGPDTQYF. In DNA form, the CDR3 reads TGTGCCAGCAGACCTCCCGGGCTACACGGCCCAGATACGCAGTATTTT.

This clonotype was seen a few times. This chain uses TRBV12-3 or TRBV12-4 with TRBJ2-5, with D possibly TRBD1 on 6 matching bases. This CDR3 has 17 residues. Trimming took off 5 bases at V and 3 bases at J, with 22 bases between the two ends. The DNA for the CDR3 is TGTGCCAGCAGTGACCCTTGGGGGCTTGGGCGCGAAGAGACCCAGTACTTC. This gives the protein CASSDPWGLGREETQYF.

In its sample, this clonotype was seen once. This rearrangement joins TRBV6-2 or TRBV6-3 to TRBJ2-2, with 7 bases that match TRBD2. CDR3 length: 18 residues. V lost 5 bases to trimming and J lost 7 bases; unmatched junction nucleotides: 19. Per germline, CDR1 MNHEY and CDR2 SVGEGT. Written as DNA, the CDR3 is TGTGCCAGCAGTCCTAACCCGAAAGCGGGACGGGGTAACGGGGAGCTGTTTTTT. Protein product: CASSPNPKAGRGNGELFF.

CDR3 loop: CASRGSTGGFAEAFF. CDR3 bases: TGTGCCAGCAGGGGGTCGACAGGGGGTTTTGCTGAAGCTTTCTTT. The chain links TRBV28 to TRBJ1-1; 9 nucleotides align to TRBD1. J lost 6 bases, V lost 6 bases, and 11 bases had no gene match. CDR3 size: 15 residues. In germline, CDR1 is MDHEN, CDR2 SYDVKM.

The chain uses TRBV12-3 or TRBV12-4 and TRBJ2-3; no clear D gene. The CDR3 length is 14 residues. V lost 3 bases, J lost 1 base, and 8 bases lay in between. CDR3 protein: CASSFTRRTDTQYF. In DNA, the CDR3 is TGTGCCAGCAGTTTTACCCGGCGCACAGATACGCAGTATTTT.

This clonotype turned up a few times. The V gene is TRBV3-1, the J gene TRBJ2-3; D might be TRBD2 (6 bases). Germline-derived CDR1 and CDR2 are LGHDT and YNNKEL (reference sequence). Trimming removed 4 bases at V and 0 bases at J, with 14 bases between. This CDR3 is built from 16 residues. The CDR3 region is CASSLGTGLSTDTQYF. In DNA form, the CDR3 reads TGTGCCAGCAGCCTTGGGACTGGACTTAGCACAGATACGCAGTATTTT.

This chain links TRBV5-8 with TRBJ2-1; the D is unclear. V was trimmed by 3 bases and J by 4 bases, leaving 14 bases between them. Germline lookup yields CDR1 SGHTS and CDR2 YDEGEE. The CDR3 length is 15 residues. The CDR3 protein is CASSSLWAWYNEQFF. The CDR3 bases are TGTGCCAGCAGCTCCTTGTGGGCCTGGTACAATGAGCAGTTCTTC.

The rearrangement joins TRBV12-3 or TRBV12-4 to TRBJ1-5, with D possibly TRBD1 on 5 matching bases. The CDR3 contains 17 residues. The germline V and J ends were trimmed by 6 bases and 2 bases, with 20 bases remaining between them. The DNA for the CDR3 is TGTGCCAGCAGCGTCTCCTACGGGGGGGAAGGCAATCAGCCCCAGCATTTT. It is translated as CASSVSYGGEGNQPQHF.

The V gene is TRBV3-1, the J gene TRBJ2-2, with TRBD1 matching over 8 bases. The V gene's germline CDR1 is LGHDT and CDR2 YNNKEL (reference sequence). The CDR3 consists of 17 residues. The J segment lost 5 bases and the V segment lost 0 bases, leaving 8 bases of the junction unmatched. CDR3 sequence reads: CASSQEFRTGNTGELFF. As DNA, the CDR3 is TGTGCCAGCAGCCAAGAATTCCGGACAGGGAATACCGGGGAGCTGTTTTTT.

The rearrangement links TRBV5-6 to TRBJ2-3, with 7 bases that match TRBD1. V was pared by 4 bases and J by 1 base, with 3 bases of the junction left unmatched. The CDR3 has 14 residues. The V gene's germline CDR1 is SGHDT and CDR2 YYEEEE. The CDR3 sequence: CASSRGTGTDTQYF. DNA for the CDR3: TGTGCCAGCAGCCGTGGGACAGGCACAGATACGCAGTATTTT.

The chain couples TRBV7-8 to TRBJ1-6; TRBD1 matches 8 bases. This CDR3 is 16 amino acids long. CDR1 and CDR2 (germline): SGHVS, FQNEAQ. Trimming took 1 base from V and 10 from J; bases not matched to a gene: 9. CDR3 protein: CASSLVPQGVLSPLHF. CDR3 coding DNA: TGTGCCAGCAGCTTAGTCCCACAGGGGGTATTGTCACCCCTCCACTTT.

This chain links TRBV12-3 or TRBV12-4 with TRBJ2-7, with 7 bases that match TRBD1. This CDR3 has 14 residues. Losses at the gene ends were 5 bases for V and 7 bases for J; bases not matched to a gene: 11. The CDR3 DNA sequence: TGTGCCAGCAGTCCCGACAGGGCCGGTTGGGAGCAGTACTTC. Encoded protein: CASSPDRAGWEQYF.

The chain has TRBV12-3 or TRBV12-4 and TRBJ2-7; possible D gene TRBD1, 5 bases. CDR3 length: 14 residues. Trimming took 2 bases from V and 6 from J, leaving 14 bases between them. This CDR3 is CASSLSLQASEQYV. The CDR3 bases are TGTGCCAGCAGTTTATCCCTACAGGCCTCCGAGCAGTACGTC.

Written as DNA, the CDR3 is TGTGCCAGCAGTTCCACTGCGACAAGCTCCTACGAGCAGTACTTC. Translating gives CASSSTATSSYEQYF. The gene calls are TRBV6-5 and TRBJ2-7; D unresolved. The germline CDR1 and CDR2 sequences are MNHEY and SVGAGI. V was shortened by 4 bases and J by 0 bases, with 13 bases between the two germline ends. This CDR3 comprises 15 residues.